The 11 T cell receptor beta chains given below trace back to one sample, sequenced in a study of T cell changes during pregnancy in multiple sclerosis. The assay was immunoSEQ multiplex PCR, and TCRdb's table has in-frame clones only and misses some. This repertoire shows about 40,000 clones, 94% found once; its top ten account for 1.5% to 2%. This sample comprised peripheral blood, obtained in the third trimester of pregnancy. All receptors come from a female donor with multiple sclerosis, enrolled in a pregnancy study.

This clone was seen just once. The chain is built from TRBV7-2 and TRBJ2-1; 10 bases are a match to TRBD2. The germline CDR1 and CDR2 sequences are SGHTA and FQGNSA. This CDR3 has 17 residues. The V segment lost 1 base and the J segment 6 bases; nucleotides outside the gene matches: 9. The CDR3 DNA reads as TGTGCCAGCAGCTTAGGGTCGGGAGCGGGAGGGCCCAATGAGCAGTTCTTC. Its translation: CASSLGSGAGGPNEQFF.

Comments on this clone: The same CDR3 is also encoded by other DNA sequences in this sample. The rearrangement uses TRBV5-1 and TRBJ2-7; 7 nucleotides align to TRBD1. V gave up 1 base and J gave up 4 bases; unmatched junction bases: 5. The V gene's germline CDR1 is SGHRS and CDR2 YFSETQ. This CDR3 is 14 amino acids long. CDR3 sequence reads: CASSLKQGWYEQYF. In nucleotides, the CDR3 is TGCGCCAGCAGCTTGAAACAGGGGTGGTACGAGCAGTACTTC.

This clone was found once. The chain links TRBV27 to TRBJ2-7; D is perhaps TRBD2 (7 bases). Germline V lookup: CDR1 MNHEY, CDR2 SMNVEV (reference sequence). The germline V and J ends were trimmed by 7 bases and 2 bases, with 12 bases remaining between them. CDR3 length: 13 residues. The CDR3 sequence is CASKRDTPYEQYF. For the CDR3, the DNA is TGTGCCAGCAAGCGGGACACCCCCTACGAGCAGTACTTC.

The rearrangement joins TRBV15 to TRBJ2-3, with TRBD2 matching over 7 bases. This CDR3 is built from 16 residues. Germline V gene lookup returns CDR1 LNHNV and CDR2 YYDKDF (reference sequence). Trimming took 0 bases from V and 4 from J; bases not matched to a gene: 7. CDR3 region: CATSRDRRGGADTQYF. The DNA of the CDR3 is TGTGCCACCAGCAGAGACCGTCGGGGAGGGGCAGATACGCAGTATTTT.

The chain recombines TRBV2 with TRBJ1-6, with D maybe TRBD1 (5 bases). Germline-derived CDR1 and CDR2 are SNHLY and FYNNEI. This CDR3 has 20 amino acids. V was cut by 7 bases and J by 7 bases, with 32 bases left in between. CDR3 sequence reads: CASTLRFRGRSNPRNSPLHF. For the CDR3, the DNA is TGTGCCAGCACCCTCAGGTTTAGGGGAAGGTCAAACCCTAGGAATTCACCCCTCCACTTT.

This chain joins TRBV6-6 and TRBJ2-1, with 10 bases identical to TRBD2. The germline V gene encodes CDR1 MNHNY and CDR2 SVGAGI (reference sequence). J lost 1 base, V lost 4 bases, and 1 base had no gene match. This CDR3 contains 15 residues. CDR3 sequence: CASSFSGGSYNEQFF. The CDR3 DNA reads as TGTGCCAGCAGTTTTAGCGGGGGGTCCTACAATGAGCAGTTCTTC.

The chain is built from TRBV5-1 and TRBJ2-5; 7 bases align to TRBD2. Losses at the gene ends were 0 bases for V and 4 bases for J; bases not matched to a gene: 6. CDR1 is SGHRS, CDR2 YFSETQ, per germline. The CDR3 has 15 amino acids. The CDR3 coding sequence is TGCGCCAGCAGCTTGGACAAAGGGAGGGGAGAGACCCAGTACTTC. It encodes CASSLDKGRGETQYF.

V is TRBV29-1 and J is TRBJ1-1, with a weak D call TRBD1 (6 bases). The V end lost 7 bases, the J end lost 1 base, and 13 bases lay between the germline ends. The CDR3 totals 13 residues. Germline V gene lookup returns CDR1 SQVTM and CDR2 ANQGSEA. The CDR3 bases are TGCAGCGCCCGGGGGGGGGCGAACACTGAAGCTTTCTTT. Translation: CSARGGANTEAFF.

This clone was seen a single time. The chain recombines TRBV19 with TRBJ2-4, with 16 positions matching TRBD2. V lost 5 bases to trimming and J lost 2 bases; unmatched junction nucleotides: 12. The CDR3 has 20 residues. CDR1 and CDR2 from the germline V gene are LNHDA and SQIVND (reference sequence). This CDR3 reads CASSAMGLAGGPLTKNIQYF. CDR3 DNA: TGTGCCAGTAGTGCCATGGGACTAGCGGGAGGGCCTCTAACCAAAAACATTCAGTACTTC.

This chain connects TRBV11-3 to TRBJ2-7; the D is unclear. The CDR3 is made up of 15 amino acids. V was pared by 0 bases and J by 5 bases, with 14 bases between. Germline V gives CDR1 SGHNT, CDR2 YENEEA. This CDR3 is CASSLEGYVRDEQYF. The CDR3 DNA reads TGTGCCAGCAGCTTAGAGGGCTACGTTAGAGACGAGCAGTACTTC.

The V and J genes are TRBV19 and TRBJ2-1; 8 bases fit TRBD1. The J segment lost 7 bases and the V segment lost 9 bases, leaving 2 bases of the junction unmatched. CDR3 size: 11 residues. The germline V gene encodes CDR1 LNHDA and CDR2 SQIVND (reference sequence). The CDR3 DNA is TGTGCCAGCAGGGGGCGGAATGAGCAGTTCTTC. It translates to CASRGRNEQFF.